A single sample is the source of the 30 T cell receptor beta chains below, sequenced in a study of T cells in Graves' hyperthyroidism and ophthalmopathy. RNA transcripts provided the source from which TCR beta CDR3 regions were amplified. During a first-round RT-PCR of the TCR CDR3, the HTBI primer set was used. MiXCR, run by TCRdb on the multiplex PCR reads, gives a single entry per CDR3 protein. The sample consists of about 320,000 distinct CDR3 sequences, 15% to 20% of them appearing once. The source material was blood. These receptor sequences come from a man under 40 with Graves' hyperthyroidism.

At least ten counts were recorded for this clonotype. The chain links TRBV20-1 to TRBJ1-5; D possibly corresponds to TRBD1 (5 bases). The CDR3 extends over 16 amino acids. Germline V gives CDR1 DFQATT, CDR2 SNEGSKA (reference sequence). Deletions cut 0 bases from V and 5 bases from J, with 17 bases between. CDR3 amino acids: CSARDPSGWEDQPQHF. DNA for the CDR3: TGCAGTGCTAGAGATCCGTCAGGGTGGGAGGATCAGCCCCAGCATTTT.

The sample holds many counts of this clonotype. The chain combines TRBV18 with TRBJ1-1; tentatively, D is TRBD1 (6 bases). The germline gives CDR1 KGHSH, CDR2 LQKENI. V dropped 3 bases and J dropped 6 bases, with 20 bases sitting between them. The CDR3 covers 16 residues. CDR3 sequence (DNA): TGTGCCAGCTCACCCAGACAGGTGAAGGATGGATCTGAAGCTTTCTTT. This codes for CASSPRQVKDGSEAFF.

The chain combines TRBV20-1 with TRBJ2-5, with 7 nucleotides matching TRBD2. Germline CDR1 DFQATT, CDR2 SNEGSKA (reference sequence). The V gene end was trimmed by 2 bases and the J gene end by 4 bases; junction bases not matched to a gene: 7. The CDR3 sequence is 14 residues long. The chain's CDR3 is CSARMVSGSETQYF. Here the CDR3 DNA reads TGCAGTGCTAGAATGGTTAGCGGGTCAGAGACCCAGTACTTC.

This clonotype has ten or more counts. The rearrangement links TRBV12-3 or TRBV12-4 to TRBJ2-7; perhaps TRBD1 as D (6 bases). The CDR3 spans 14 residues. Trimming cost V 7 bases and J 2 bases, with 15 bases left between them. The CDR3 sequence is CASTILGHPYEQYF. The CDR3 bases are TGTGCCAGCACCATCCTGGGACACCCCTACGAGCAGTACTTC.

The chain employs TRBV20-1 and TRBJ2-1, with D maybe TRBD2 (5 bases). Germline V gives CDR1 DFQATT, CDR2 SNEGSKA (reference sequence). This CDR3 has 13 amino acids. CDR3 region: CSAYEGTYNEQFF. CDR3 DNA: TGCAGCGCCTACGAGGGAACCTACAATGAGCAGTTCTTC.

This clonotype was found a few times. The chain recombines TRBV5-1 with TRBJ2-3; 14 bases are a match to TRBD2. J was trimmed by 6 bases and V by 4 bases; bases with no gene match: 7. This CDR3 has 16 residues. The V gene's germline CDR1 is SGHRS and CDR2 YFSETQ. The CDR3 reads CASSPGLAGESDTQYF. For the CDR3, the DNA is TGCGCCAGCAGCCCGGGACTAGCGGGAGAATCGGATACGCAGTATTTT.

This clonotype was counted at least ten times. The CDR3 loop reads CASSLYGMGYEQYF. CDR3 bases: TGTGCCAGCAGCTTATACGGGATGGGCTACGAGCAGTACTTC. The gene calls are TRBV7-8 and TRBJ2-7; D is perhaps TRBD2 (5 bases). The CDR3 is made up of 14 amino acids. Trimming cost V 2 bases and J 3 bases, with 11 bases left between them. Germline V lookup: CDR1 SGHVS, CDR2 FQNEAQ.

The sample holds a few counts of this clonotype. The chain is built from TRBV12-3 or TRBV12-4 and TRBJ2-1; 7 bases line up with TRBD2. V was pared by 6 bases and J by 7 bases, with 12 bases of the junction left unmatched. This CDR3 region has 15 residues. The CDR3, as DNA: TGTGCCAGCAGGGAGAGGGGAGGGCCGAGGAATGAGCAGTTCTTC. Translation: CASRERGGPRNEQFF.

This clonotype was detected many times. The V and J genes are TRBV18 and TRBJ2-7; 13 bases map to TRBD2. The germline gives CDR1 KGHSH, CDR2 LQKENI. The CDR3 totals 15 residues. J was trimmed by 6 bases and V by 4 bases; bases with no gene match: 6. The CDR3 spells CASSLPGLAGSEQYF. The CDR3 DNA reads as TGTGCCAGCTCACTCCCGGGACTAGCGGGAAGCGAGCAGTACTTC.

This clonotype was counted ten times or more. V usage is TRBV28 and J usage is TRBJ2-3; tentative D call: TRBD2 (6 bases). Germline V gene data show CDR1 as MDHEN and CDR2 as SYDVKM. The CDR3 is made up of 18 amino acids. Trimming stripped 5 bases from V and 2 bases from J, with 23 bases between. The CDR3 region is CASSRFRSGGIFTDTQYF. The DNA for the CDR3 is TGTGCCAGCAGTAGATTTCGGAGCGGCGGGATTTTCACAGATACGCAGTATTTT.

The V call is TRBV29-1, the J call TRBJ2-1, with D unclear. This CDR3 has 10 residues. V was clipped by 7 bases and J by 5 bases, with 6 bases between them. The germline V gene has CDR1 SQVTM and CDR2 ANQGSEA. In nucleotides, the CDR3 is TGCAGCGCTGAGAACAATGAGCAGTTCTTC. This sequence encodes CSAENNEQFF.

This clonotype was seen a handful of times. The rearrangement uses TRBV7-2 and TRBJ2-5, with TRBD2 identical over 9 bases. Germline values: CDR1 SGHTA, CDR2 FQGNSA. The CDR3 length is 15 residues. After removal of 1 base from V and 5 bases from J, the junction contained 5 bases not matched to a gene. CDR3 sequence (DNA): TGTGCCAGCAGCTTAGGAGCGGGAGGAGACGAGACCCAGTACTTC. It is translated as CASSLGAGGDETQYF.

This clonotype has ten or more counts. CDR3 region: CASSPKGTREANEQFF. The CDR3 nucleotides are TGTGCCAGCAGCCCGAAAGGGACCCGCGAGGCCAATGAGCAGTTCTTC. V is TRBV12-3 or TRBV12-4 and J is TRBJ2-1; either TRBD1 or TRBD2 may fit D (5 bases each). The V end lost 6 bases, the J end lost 6 bases, and 21 bases lay between the germline ends. CDR3 length equals 16 residues.

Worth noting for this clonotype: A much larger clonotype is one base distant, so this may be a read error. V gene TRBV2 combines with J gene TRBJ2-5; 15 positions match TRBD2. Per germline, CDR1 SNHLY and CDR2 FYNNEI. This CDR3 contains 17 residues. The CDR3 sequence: CAGSSGTSGRIQETKYF. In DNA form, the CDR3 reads TGTGCCGGTAGTTCCGGGACTAGCGGGAGGATTCAAGAGACCAAGTACTTC.

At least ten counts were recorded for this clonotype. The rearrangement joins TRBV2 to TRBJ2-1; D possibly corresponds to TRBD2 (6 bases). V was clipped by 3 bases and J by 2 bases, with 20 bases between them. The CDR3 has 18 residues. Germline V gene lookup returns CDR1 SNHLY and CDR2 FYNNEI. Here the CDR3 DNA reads TGTGCCAGCAGTGACCCCCCCACGGGGGTGAGGACCTACAATGAGCAGTTCTTC. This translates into CASSDPPTGVRTYNEQFF.

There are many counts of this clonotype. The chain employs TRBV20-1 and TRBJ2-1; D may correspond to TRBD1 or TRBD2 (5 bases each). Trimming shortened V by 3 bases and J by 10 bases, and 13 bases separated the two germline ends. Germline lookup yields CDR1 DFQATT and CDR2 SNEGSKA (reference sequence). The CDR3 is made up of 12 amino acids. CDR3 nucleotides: TGCAGTGCTAGTTTTCCGGGACCGGAGCAGTTCTTC. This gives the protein CSASFPGPEQFF.

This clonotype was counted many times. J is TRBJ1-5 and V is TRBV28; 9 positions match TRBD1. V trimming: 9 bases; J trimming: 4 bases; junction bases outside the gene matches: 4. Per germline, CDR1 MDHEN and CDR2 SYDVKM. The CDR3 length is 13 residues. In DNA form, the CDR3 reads TGTGCCAGTTATGACAGGGGGAATCAGCCCCAGCATTTT. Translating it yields CASYDRGNQPQHF.

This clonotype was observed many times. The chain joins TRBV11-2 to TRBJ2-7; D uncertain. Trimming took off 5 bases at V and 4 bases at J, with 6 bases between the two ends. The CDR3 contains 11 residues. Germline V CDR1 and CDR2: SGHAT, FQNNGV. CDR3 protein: CASSREYEQYF. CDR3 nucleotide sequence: TGTGCCAGCAGCCGAGAATACGAGCAGTACTTC. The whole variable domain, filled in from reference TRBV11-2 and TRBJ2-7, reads EAGVAQSPRYKIIEKRQSVAFWCNPISGHATLYWYQQILGQGPKLLIQFQNNGVVDDSQLPKDRFSAERLKGVDSTLKIQPAKLEDSAVYLCASSREYEQYFGPGTRLTVT.

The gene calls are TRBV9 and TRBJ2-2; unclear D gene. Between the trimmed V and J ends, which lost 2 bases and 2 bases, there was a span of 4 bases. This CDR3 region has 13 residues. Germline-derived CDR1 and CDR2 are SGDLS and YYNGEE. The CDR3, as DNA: TGTGCCAGCAGCGTCAGAAACACCGGGGAGCTGTTTTTT. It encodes CASSVRNTGELFF. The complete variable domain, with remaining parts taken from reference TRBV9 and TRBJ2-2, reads DSGVTQTPKHLITATGQRVTLRCSPRSGDLSVYWYQQSLDQGLQFLIQYYNGEERAKGNILERFSAQQFPDLHSELNLSSLELGDSALYFCASSVRNTGELFFGEGSRLTVL.

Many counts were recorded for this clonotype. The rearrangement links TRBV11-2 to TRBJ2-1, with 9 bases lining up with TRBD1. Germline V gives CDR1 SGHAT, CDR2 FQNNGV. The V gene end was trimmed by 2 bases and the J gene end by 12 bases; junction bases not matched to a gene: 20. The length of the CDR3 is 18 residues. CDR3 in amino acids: CASSLIGHPPGQGPRQFF. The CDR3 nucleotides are TGTGCCAGCAGCTTAATAGGACACCCCCCGGGACAGGGTCCTCGGCAGTTCTTC.

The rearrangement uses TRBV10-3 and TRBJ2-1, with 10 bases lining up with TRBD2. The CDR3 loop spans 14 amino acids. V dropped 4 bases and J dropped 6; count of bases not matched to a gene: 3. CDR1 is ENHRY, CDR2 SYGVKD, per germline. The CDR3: CAISGTSGFNEQFF. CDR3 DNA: TGTGCCATCAGTGGGACTAGCGGATTCAATGAGCAGTTCTTC.

The CDR3 here is CASSLEGVDTGELFF. The CDR3 DNA is TGCGCCAGCAGCTTGGAAGGGGTTGACACCGGGGAGCTGTTTTTT. V usage is TRBV5-1 and J usage is TRBJ2-2, with D maybe TRBD1 (5 bases). The CDR3 totals 15 residues. Trimming left V 0 bases short and J 3 bases short, with 9 bases between. Germline V gene data show CDR1 as SGHRS and CDR2 as YFSETQ.

The CDR3 is CAISDQQREKLFF. The CDR3 coding sequence is TGTGCCATCAGTGATCAGCAGCGTGAAAAACTGTTTTTT. The chain uses TRBV10-3 and TRBJ1-4; D gene unclear. CDR3 length equals 13 residues. Germline CDR1 is ENHRY and CDR2 is SYGVKD. V lost 3 bases to trimming and J lost 7 bases, with 9 bases between them.

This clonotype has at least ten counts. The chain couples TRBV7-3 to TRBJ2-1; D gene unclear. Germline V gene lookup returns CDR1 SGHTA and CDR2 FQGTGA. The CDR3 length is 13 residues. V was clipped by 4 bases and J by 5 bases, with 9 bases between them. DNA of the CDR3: TGTGCCAGCAGCTCCCGTACTGACAATGAGCAGTTCTTC. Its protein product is CASSSRTDNEQFF.

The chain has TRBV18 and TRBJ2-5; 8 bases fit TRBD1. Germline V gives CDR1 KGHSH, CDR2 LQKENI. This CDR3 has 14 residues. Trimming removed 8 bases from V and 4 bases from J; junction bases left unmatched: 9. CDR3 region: CASSPPGTGETQYF. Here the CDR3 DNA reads TGTGCCAGCAGTCCCCCCGGGACAGGAGAGACCCAGTACTTC.

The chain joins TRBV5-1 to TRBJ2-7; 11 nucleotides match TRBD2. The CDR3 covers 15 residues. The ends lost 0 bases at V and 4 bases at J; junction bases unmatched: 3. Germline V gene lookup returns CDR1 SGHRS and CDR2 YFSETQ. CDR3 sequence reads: CASSLVLAGGYEQYF. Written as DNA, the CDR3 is TGCGCCAGCAGCTTGGTTCTAGCGGGAGGTTACGAGCAGTACTTC.

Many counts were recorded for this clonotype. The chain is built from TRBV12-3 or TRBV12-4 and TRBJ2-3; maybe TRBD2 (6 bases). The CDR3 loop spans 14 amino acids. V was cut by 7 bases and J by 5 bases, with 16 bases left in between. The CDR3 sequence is CASILGGRGDTQYF. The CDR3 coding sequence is TGTGCCAGCATCCTTGGAGGGCGGGGAGATACGCAGTATTTT.

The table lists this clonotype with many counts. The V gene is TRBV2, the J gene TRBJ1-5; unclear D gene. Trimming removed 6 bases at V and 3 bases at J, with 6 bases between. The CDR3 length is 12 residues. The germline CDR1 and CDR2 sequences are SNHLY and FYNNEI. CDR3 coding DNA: TGTGCCAGCAGAAGCACCAATCAGCCCCAGCATTTT. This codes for CASRSTNQPQHF.

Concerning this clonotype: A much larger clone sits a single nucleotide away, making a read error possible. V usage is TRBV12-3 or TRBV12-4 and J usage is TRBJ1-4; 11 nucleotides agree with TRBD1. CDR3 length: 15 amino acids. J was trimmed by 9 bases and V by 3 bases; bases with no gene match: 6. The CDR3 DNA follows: TGTGCCAGCAGTTTCTCCGGGACAGGGGGTCAAAAACTGTTTTTT. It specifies CASSFSGTGGQKLFF.

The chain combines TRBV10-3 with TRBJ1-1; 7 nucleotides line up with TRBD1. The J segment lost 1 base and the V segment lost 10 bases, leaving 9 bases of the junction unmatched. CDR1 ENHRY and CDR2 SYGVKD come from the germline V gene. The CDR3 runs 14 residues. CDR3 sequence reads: CATTRQGPNTEAFF. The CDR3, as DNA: TGTGCCACTACGAGACAGGGCCCGAACACTGAAGCTTTCTTT.